This T cell receptor (beta chain) was recovered during a study of T cell responses to AZD1222 COVID-19 vaccine. Study-wide results and limits: The span of vaccine-associated CD4 TCRs extended across spike, with dominance at 160-218 and 743-854.

Remarks on this clone: Its antigen is unidentified. An end of the junction differs from the germline gene, which may be a read error.

The germline CDR1 and CDR2 sequences are SEHNR and FQNEAQ (reference sequence). The CDR3 runs to 14 residues. Libraries were prepared by immunoSEQ multiplex PCR; TCRdb keeps only in-frame clonotypes and omits some of them. The table has 75,000 to 100,000 clones, over 75% seen once. The rearrangement uses TRBV7-9 and TRBJ2-2; D not resolved. The sample was peripheral blood, taken on day 0 of AZD1222 vaccination. The clonotype originates from an adult in good health. The CDR3 sequence is CASSLAVFTGELFF. The CDR3 DNA reads as TGTGCCAGCAGTTTAGCCGTTTTTACCGGGGAGCTGTTTTTT.